These 10 T cell receptor beta chains came from one sample sequenced in a study of naive and memory T cell subsets. Amplification of ligated cDNA took four PCR rounds with SP2 and nested alpha and beta constant primers. TCRdb fed the UMI-ligation and nested PCR reads into MiXCR, producing one record per CDR3 protein. Of fewer than 35,000 distinct CDR3 sequences in the sample, approximately 6.7% are singletons; the top ten hold approximately 2.8%. Treatment reported: skin biopsy from PPD injection site in Mantoux-positive individual. The library had UMIs added by 3' ligation of an oligonucleotide to TCR cDNA. The sample was skin, taken from a tuberculin skin test site. These receptors originate from an adult in good health.

This clonotype showed up just once. With a much larger clone just one base away, this may be a read error. DNA for the CDR3: TGCAGTGCTAGAGAGTGGGGGGCTGAAGCTTTCTTT. This encodes CSAREWGAEAFF. The V call is TRBV20-1, the J call TRBJ1-1; a weak D match, TRBD1 (5 bases). With 0 bases removed from V and 6 bases from J, the gap between germline ends came to 8 bases. Germline CDR1 reads DFQATT; CDR2 reads SNEGSKA (reference sequence). The CDR3 has 12 residues.

This clonotype has ten or more counts. The chain couples TRBV12-3 or TRBV12-4 to TRBJ1-1; D is possibly TRBD1 (5 bases). The V gene lost 5 bases and the J gene lost 1 base, with 17 bases spanning the gap. CDR3 length: 16 residues. The CDR3 coding sequence is TGTGCCAGCAGTGATTCGGGGGGTTCTAGGAACACTGAAGCTTTCTTT. Residues: CASSDSGGSRNTEAFF.

Of note for this clonotype: This may come from a read error, since a much larger clone is one base off. The chain is built from TRBV6-5 and TRBJ1-5; 7 bases align to TRBD1. There are 17 residues in the CDR3. CDR1 and CDR2 (germline): MNHEY, SVGAGI. The CDR3 nucleotides are TGTGCCAGCTGTTACTCCCCGAACAGGGGTAGCAATCAGCCCCAGCATTTT. Its translation is CASCYSPNRGSNQPQHF.

Many counts were recorded for this clonotype. CDR3 DNA sequence: TGTGCCAGCAGCCCGGGGGCAGGGAAGACAGATACGCAGTATTTT. Its protein product is CASSPGAGKTDTQYF. The rearrangement links TRBV6-2 or TRBV6-3 to TRBJ2-3; possibly TRBD1 or TRBD2 for D (6 bases each). Trimming removed 6 bases from V and 3 bases from J, with 16 bases in between. Germline loops: CDR1 MNHEY, CDR2 SVGEGT. The CDR3 has 15 residues.

This clonotype is judged medium-sized. The V and J genes are TRBV12-3 or TRBV12-4 and TRBJ1-2, with TRBD1 matching over 10 bases. J gave up 7 bases and V 6 bases, and 8 bases lay outside the gene matches. This CDR3 comprises 14 residues. CDR3 region: CASSRDRGKSGYTF. The CDR3 DNA reads as TGTGCCAGCAGCCGGGACAGGGGAAAGAGTGGCTACACCTTC.

This clonotype ranks as medium-sized. The chain joins TRBV7-2 to TRBJ2-1; 10 bases are a match to TRBD2. This CDR3 region has 20 residues. Germline V gives CDR1 SGHTA, CDR2 FQGNSA. The J segment lost 1 base and the V segment lost 2 bases, leaving 14 bases of the junction unmatched. The CDR3 sequence is CASSLPRRLAGVLSYNEQFF. CDR3 in DNA: TGTGCCAGCAGCTTACCGAGAAGGCTAGCGGGGGTCCTTTCCTACAATGAGCAGTTCTTC.

Only one count was recorded for this clonotype. The rearrangement links TRBV9 to TRBJ2-1; D gene ambiguous. V lost 3 bases and J lost 6, with 7 bases in between. This CDR3 comprises 12 residues. Germline V lookup: CDR1 SGDLS, CDR2 YYNGEE. CDR3 sequence: CASSAKINEQFF. CDR3 nucleotides: TGTGCCAGCAGCGCGAAAATCAATGAGCAGTTCTTC.

This clonotype was counted between two and nine times. This chain joins TRBV5-1 and TRBJ1-1; 7 bases map to TRBD1. The V gene's germline CDR1 is SGHRS and CDR2 YFSETQ. This CDR3 comprises 14 residues. J lost 1 base, V lost 5 bases, and 5 bases had no gene match. CDR3 DNA sequence: TGCGCCAGCAGGGGGGGGACAGCGAACACTGAAGCTTTCTTT. Protein product: CASRGGTANTEAFF.

This clonotype was picked up many times. The genes are TRBV10-3 and TRBJ2-7, with D tentatively TRBD1 (6 bases). Germline V gene lookup returns CDR1 ENHRY and CDR2 SYGVKD. This CDR3 has 14 amino acids. V was clipped by 10 bases and J by 3 bases, with 19 bases between them. CDR3 sequence reads: CATSPAGEVYEQYF. DNA of the CDR3: TGTGCCACCTCGCCGGCAGGGGAAGTCTACGAGCAGTACTTC.

The rearrangement joins TRBV5-1 to TRBJ2-3; D call uncertain. The CDR3 covers 16 residues. Between the trimmed V and J ends, which lost 4 bases and 0 bases, there was a span of 15 bases. Germline V gene sequence: CDR1 SGHRS, CDR2 YFSETQ. CDR3 in DNA: TGCGCCAGCAGCACCCCGACTGGCACAAGCACAGATACGCAGTATTTT. Translation: CASSTPTGTSTDTQYF.